A single sample is the source of the 12 T cell receptor beta chains below, sequenced in a study of T cells after somatic rescue of genetic block. Assay: immunoSEQ multiplex PCR; the TCRdb copy retains only in-frame clones and omits some. The sample lists roughly 12,000 clones, around 72% occurring once. The material sequenced was peripheral blood mononuclear cells (PBMCs). The receptor source for this set is a boy between 10 and 17 years old.

The V call is TRBV19, the J call TRBJ2-4, with 10 bases fitting TRBD2. From germline, CDR1 is LNHDA and CDR2 SQIVND (reference sequence). The CDR3 consists of 18 residues. V shed 2 bases, J shed 0 bases, and the junction held 7 bases outside the gene matches. CDR3 residues: CASSIRRLAGLAKNIQYF. Written as DNA, the CDR3 is TGTGCCAGTAGTATAAGACGACTAGCGGGTCTAGCCAAAAACATTCAGTACTTC. The complete variable domain, with remaining parts taken from reference TRBV19 and TRBJ2-4, reads DGGITQSPKYLFRKEGQNVTLSCEQNLNHDAMYWYRQDPGQGLRLIYYSQIVNDFQKGDIAEGYSVSREKKESFPLTVTSAQKNPTAFYLCASSIRRLAGLAKNIQYFGAGTRLSVL.

The rearrangement joins TRBV7-3 to TRBJ2-5; 11 positions match TRBD2. Germline-derived CDR1 and CDR2 are SGHTA and FQGTGA. V was pared by 2 bases and J by 4 bases, with 3 bases of the junction left unmatched. The length of the CDR3 is 15 residues. CDR3 residues: CASSLGLAGGETQYF. The CDR3 DNA follows: TGTGCCAGCAGCTTAGGGCTAGCGGGGGGAGAGACCCAGTACTTC.

V is TRBV5-1 and J is TRBJ2-1; the match to TRBD1 covers 12 bases. The CDR3 contains 16 residues. Germline loops: CDR1 SGHRS, CDR2 YFSETQ. The V segment lost 3 bases and the J segment 9 bases; nucleotides outside the gene matches: 10. CDR3 bases: TGCGCCAGCAGCTACCTCCCGGGACAGGGGGCTGGTGAGCAGTTCTTC. Its translation: CASSYLPGQGAGEQFF.

The chain carries TRBV19 and TRBJ2-1; D is possibly TRBD1 (6 bases). CDR1 is LNHDA and CDR2 is SQIVND in the germline V gene (reference sequence). The CDR3 runs to 14 residues. V gave up 7 bases and J gave up 7 bases, with 17 bases separating them. The CDR3 sequence: CASTPPGQRNEQFF. CDR3 sequence (DNA): TGTGCCAGTACCCCACCCGGACAGAGAAATGAGCAGTTCTTC.

The rearrangement links TRBV18 to TRBJ2-3; a weak D match, TRBD1 (6 bases). Germline V gene sequence: CDR1 KGHSH, CDR2 LQKENI. V was trimmed by 3 bases and J by 7 bases, leaving 17 bases between them. This CDR3 has 15 residues. The CDR3 region is CASSPQGWITNTQYF. The DNA of the CDR3 is TGTGCCAGCTCACCCCAGGGGTGGATCACGAATACGCAGTATTTT. The entire variable domain, with the rest obtained from reference TRBV18 and TRBJ2-3, is as follows: NAGVMQNPRHLVRRRGQEARLRCSPMKGHSHVYWYRQLPEEGLKFMVYLQKENIIDESGMPKERFSAEFPKEGPSILRIQQVVRGDSAAYFCASSPQGWITNTQYFGPGTRLTVL.

The gene calls are TRBV7-9 and TRBJ1-1, with D perhaps matching TRBD1 (5 bases). The ends were cut back, 1 base at V and 7 bases at J, with 16 bases in the middle. The CDR3 runs to 15 residues. Germline values: CDR1 SEHNR, CDR2 FQNEAQ (reference sequence). The CDR3 region is CASSLGLEVRGEAFF. The CDR3, as DNA: TGTGCCAGCAGCTTAGGCCTCGAGGTGAGGGGTGAAGCTTTCTTT. Supplemented by reference TRBV7-9 and TRBJ1-1, the full variable domain reads DTGVSQNPRHKITKRGQNVTFRCDPISEHNRLYWYRQTLGQGPEFLTYFQNEAQLEKSRLLSDRFSAERPKGSFSTLEIQRTEQGDSAMYLCASSLGLEVRGEAFFGQGTRLTVV.

This chain links TRBV6-5 with TRBJ2-3; D is undetermined. Trimming shortened V by 0 bases and J by 5 bases, and 12 bases separated the two germline ends. The CDR3 has 15 amino acids. Per the germline V gene, CDR1 is MNHEY and CDR2 is SVGAGI. The CDR3 DNA reads as TGTGCCAGCAGTTACTCGTGGGCAGTGAGAGATACGCAGTATTTT. Translated, it gives CASSYSWAVRDTQYF.

The rearrangement links TRBV7-9 to TRBJ2-1, with 12 bases aligning to TRBD2. The V gene's germline CDR1 is SEHNR and CDR2 FQNEAQ (reference sequence). CDR3 length: 17 amino acids. The J segment lost 8 bases and the V segment lost 5 bases, leaving 13 bases of the junction unmatched. CDR3 DNA: TGTGCCAGCAGCCTCCTAGCGGGGGGGCAACGGGGTTATGAGCAGTTCTTC. It translates to CASSLLAGGQRGYEQFF.

The chain is built from TRBV29-1 and TRBJ2-7, with TRBD1 matching over 9 bases. The germline CDR1 and CDR2 sequences are SQVTM and ANQGSEA. The CDR3 length is 13 residues. V was pared by 5 bases and J by 0 bases, with 2 bases of the junction left unmatched. DNA of the CDR3: TGCAGCGTTACAGGGGGCTTCTCCTACGAGCAGTACTTC. It encodes CSVTGGFSYEQYF.

CDR3 sequence: CASSAPGTSLAKNIQYF. The CDR3 nucleotides read TGTGCCAGCAGCGCCCCCGGGACTTCCCTAGCCAAAAACATTCAGTACTTC. The chain joins TRBV11-3 to TRBJ2-4; D may be TRBD2 (6 bases). V lost 5 bases and J 0 bases, leaving 17 bases between the germline ends. Germline values: CDR1 SGHNT, CDR2 YENEEA. The CDR3 is made up of 17 amino acids.

This clone was found a few times. The rearrangement links TRBV19 to TRBJ2-7, with TRBD1 matching 9 bases. The CDR3 consists of 14 residues. Germline V gene sequence: CDR1 LNHDA, CDR2 SQIVND (reference sequence). After removal of 3 bases from V and 4 bases from J, the junction contained 4 bases not matched to a gene. CDR3 loop: CASSIQGQGYEQYF. CDR3 nucleotide sequence: TGTGCCAGTAGTATCCAGGGACAGGGATACGAGCAGTACTTC. The full variable domain, completed using reference TRBV19 and TRBJ2-7, is DGGITQSPKYLFRKEGQNVTLSCEQNLNHDAMYWYRQDPGQGLRLIYYSQIVNDFQKGDIAEGYSVSREKKESFPLTVTSAQKNPTAFYLCASSIQGQGYEQYFGPGTRLTVT.

The rearrangement links TRBV5-6 to TRBJ2-7, with TRBD1 matching 8 bases. With 1 base clipped from V and 5 bases from J, the junction kept 5 bases outside the gene matches. The CDR3 consists of 14 residues. Per the germline V gene, CDR1 is SGHDT and CDR2 is YYEEEE. The CDR3, as DNA: TGTGCCAGCAGCTTGAGGACAGGGATCCACGAGCAGTACTTC. Translating gives CASSLRTGIHEQYF. Full variable domain (remainder filled in from reference TRBV5-6 and TRBJ2-7): DAGVTQSPTHLIKTRGQQVTLRCSPKSGHDTVSWYQQALGQGPQFIFQYYEEEERQRGNFPDRFSGHQFPNYSSELNVNALLLGDSALYLCASSLRTGIHEQYFGPGTRLTVT.